This T cell receptor (beta chain) was sequenced during a study of blood T cell repertoires in COVID-19. About the study: Acute and convalescent COVID-19 samples came from the United States, Italy and Spain. PBMCs, B-cell-depleted T cells, or T cells provided the cDNA or gDNA that made up the material.

Losses at the gene ends were 5 bases for V and 1 base for J; bases not matched to a gene: 5. The CDR3 loop spans 15 amino acids. Germline V gene lookup returns CDR1 SGHRS and CDR2 YFSETQ. Source study methods: Amplification from reference gene primers served as the basis for estimated nucleated cell counts. Method: immunoSEQ multiplex PCR; TCRdb's copy keeps in-frame clones and lacks some. V, J and clone size are those of that table, while D and trimming were read from the DNA. The sample includes 120,000 to 150,000 clones, approximately 82% of them seen just once. J is TRBJ2-3 and V is TRBV5-1, with 9 bases identical to TRBD1. This clonotype originated in a human donor with acute or convalescent COVID-19. The donor label of this sample is uncertain. The sequencing sample was made of peripheral blood. The CDR3 nucleotides are TGCGCCAGCAGATCAACAGGGGGCGGCACAGATACGCAGTATTTT. This sequence encodes CASRSTGGGTDTQYF.